These 13 T cell receptor beta chains were sequenced from one sample in a study of blood T cells in healthy people across ages. It was with a sample-barcoded 5' primer and a J-beta primer mix that a second PCR of about 6 to 12 cycles was run. TCRdb passed the 5' RACE reads through MiXCR, listing each CDR3 protein once. The table lists more than 1,000,000 distinct CDR3 sequences, about 23% of them singletons. These data also featured in a second study, about T cells of mothers and their children.

Sequencing used blood. The receptors originated from a girl aged 2 to 10 in good health.

This clonotype occurred a few times. This chain connects TRBV5-1 to TRBJ1-1, with D perhaps matching TRBD1 (5 bases). Trimming took 0 bases from V and 9 from J, leaving 12 bases between them. The CDR3 is 13 amino acids. The germline V gene has CDR1 SGHRS and CDR2 YFSETQ. CDR3 bases: TGCGCCAGCAGCTTGGCCATTGGGGCCCAAGCTTTCTTT. Amino acid sequence: CASSLAIGAQAFF. The variable domain in full, with the rest retrieved from reference TRBV5-1 and TRBJ1-1, is KAGVTQTPRYLIKTRGQQVTLSCSPISGHRSVSWYQQTPGQGLQFLFEYFSETQRNKGNFPGRFSGRQFSNSRSEMNVSTLELGDSALYLCASSLAIGAQAFFGQGTRLTVV.

Points on this clonotype: The junction does not match germline at one end; this may be a read error. This sequence joins TRBV7-9 and TRBJ2-5, with D unclear. Germline lookup yields CDR1 SEHNR and CDR2 FQNEAQ (reference sequence). The CDR3 totals 15 residues. CDR3 DNA: TGTGCCAGCAGCTTAGTTAGGTCAAGCTCCTACGAGCAGCACTTC. It translates to CASSLVRSSSYEQHF. The full variable domain, completed using reference TRBV7-9 and TRBJ2-5, is DTGVSQNPRHKITKRGQNVTFRCDPISEHNRLYWYRQTLGQGPEFLTYFQNEAQLEKSRLLSDRFSAERPKGSFSTLEIQRTEQGDSAMYLCASSLVRSSSYEQHFGPGTRLLVL.

This clonotype was found many times. The germline gene is not matched at one end of the junction; a read error may be the cause. This chain uses TRBV5-6 with TRBJ1-2, with TRBD1 identical over 8 bases. This CDR3 spans 13 amino acids. Germline V gene lookup returns CDR1 SGHDT and CDR2 YYEEEE. CDR3 sequence reads: CASSLDRAGGYTF. The CDR3 DNA follows: TGTGCCAGCAGTTTGGACAGGGCAGGAGGCTACACCTTC.

CDR3 DNA: TGCAGTGCTAGAGATCCGGGCAGGTCAGGGGATGAGCAGTTCTTC. The encoded protein is CSARDPGRSGDEQFF. The chain links TRBV20-1 to TRBJ2-5, with D possibly being TRBD1 (6 bases). The DNA end lines up better with TRBJ2-1; the J call may be wrong. This CDR3 has 15 residues. Germline lookup yields CDR1 DFQATT and CDR2 SNEGSKA (reference sequence).

This rearrangement joins TRBV11-2 to TRBJ2-1, with a tentative D call TRBD1 (5 bases). Trimming cost V 5 bases and J 1 base, with 18 bases left between them. The CDR3 consists of 17 residues. Per the germline V gene, CDR1 is SGHAT and CDR2 is FQNNGV. CDR3 nucleotide sequence: TGTGCCAGCAGCACCCCCGACTCAGGGATTTCCTACAATGAGCAGTTCTTC. Translation: CASSTPDSGISYNEQFF.

There are a few counts of this clonotype. The chain couples TRBV9 to TRBJ1-4, with 7 bases fitting TRBD1. The germline V gene has CDR1 SGDLS and CDR2 YYNGEE. CDR3 length equals 15 residues. With V trimmed by 4 bases and J by 6 bases, 9 bases remained unmatched. Here the CDR3 DNA reads TGTGCCAGCAGCCAGACAGGGCGATGGGATGAAAAACTGTTTTTT. Protein sequence: CASSQTGRWDEKLFF. The variable domain in full, completed from reference TRBV9 and TRBJ1-4, reads DSGVTQTPKHLITATGQRVTLRCSPRSGDLSVYWYQQSLDQGLQFLIQYYNGEERAKGNILERFSAQQFPDLHSELNLSSLELGDSALYFCASSQTGRWDEKLFFGSGTQLSVL.

This clonotype was counted ten times or more. The chain has TRBV4-3 and TRBJ2-3; perhaps TRBD2 as D (5 bases). Trimming shortened V by 0 bases and J by 1 base, and 17 bases separated the two germline ends. Germline V CDR1 and CDR2: LGHNA, YSLEER. The CDR3 extends over 18 amino acids. In DNA form, the CDR3 reads TGCGCCAGCAGCCAAGATCGAGTGGGCCCCGGGGGCACAGATACGCAGTATTTT. This codes for CASSQDRVGPGGTDTQYF.

This clonotype showed up just a few times. This rearrangement joins TRBV7-9 to TRBJ2-5; the D is unclear. Trimming took 0 bases from V and 4 from J, leaving 9 bases between them. The CDR3 has 14 amino acids. The germline V gene has CDR1 SEHNR and CDR2 FQNEAQ (reference sequence). CDR3 in DNA: TGTGCCAGCAGCTTAGCGGGCGCTATAGAGACCCAGTACTTC. This encodes CASSLAGAIETQYF.

This clonotype was recorded a few times. This chain connects TRBV7-9 to TRBJ1-2, with D possibly matching TRBD1 (5 bases). Trimming cost V 2 bases and J 5 bases, with 12 bases left between them. The V gene's germline CDR1 is SEHNR and CDR2 FQNEAQ (reference sequence). CDR3 length: 14 amino acids. The CDR3 DNA is TGTGCCAGCAGCTTAATATCGGGGCCTTATGGCTACACCTTC. Its protein is CASSLISGPYGYTF.

This sequence joins TRBV20-1 and TRBJ2-3, with D perhaps assigned TRBD1 or TRBD2 (5 bases each). Looked up from germline, CDR1 is DFQATT and CDR2 is SNEGSKA (reference sequence). With 3 bases removed from V and 6 bases from J, the gap between germline ends came to 13 bases. This CDR3 spans 13 amino acids. CDR3 protein: CSASGTPVDTQYF. The CDR3, as DNA: TGCAGTGCTAGCGGGACCCCCGTGGATACGCAGTATTTT.

This clonotype was detected a few times. V and J are TRBV7-9 and TRBJ2-5, with D unresolved. In germline, CDR1 is SEHNR, CDR2 FQNEAQ (reference sequence). The CDR3 totals 14 residues. V lost 5 bases and J 2 bases, leaving 12 bases between the germline ends. DNA of the CDR3: TGTGCCAGCAGCCCCGGACCAGAACAAGAGACCCAGTACTTC. This gives the protein CASSPGPEQETQYF. The full variable domain, rest sourced from reference TRBV7-9 and TRBJ2-5, is DTGVSQNPRHKITKRGQNVTFRCDPISEHNRLYWYRQTLGQGPEFLTYFQNEAQLEKSRLLSDRFSAERPKGSFSTLEIQRTEQGDSAMYLCASSPGPEQETQYFGPGTRLLVL.

This clonotype was observed a handful of times. At one of its ends the junction is not consistent with the germline gene, which may arise from a read error. The chain recombines TRBV4-2 with TRBJ2-5; TRBD2 might be the D (5 bases). Germline-derived CDR1 and CDR2 are LGHNA and YNFKEQ. There are 13 residues in the CDR3. Here the CDR3 reads CASSQDLGSEAFF. CDR3 in DNA: TGTGCCAGCAGCCAAGATCTCGGTAGCGAGGCGTTCTTC.

The chain couples TRBV21-1 to TRBJ1-5; TRBD1 is the table's D call and was not checked against the DNA. TRBV21-1 is a documented pseudogene. The CDR3 loop spans 14 amino acids. The CDR3 loop reads CASSKGGRNQPQHF. The CDR3 DNA reads as TGTGCCAGCAGCAAGGGGGGACGGAATCAGCCCCAGCATTTT.